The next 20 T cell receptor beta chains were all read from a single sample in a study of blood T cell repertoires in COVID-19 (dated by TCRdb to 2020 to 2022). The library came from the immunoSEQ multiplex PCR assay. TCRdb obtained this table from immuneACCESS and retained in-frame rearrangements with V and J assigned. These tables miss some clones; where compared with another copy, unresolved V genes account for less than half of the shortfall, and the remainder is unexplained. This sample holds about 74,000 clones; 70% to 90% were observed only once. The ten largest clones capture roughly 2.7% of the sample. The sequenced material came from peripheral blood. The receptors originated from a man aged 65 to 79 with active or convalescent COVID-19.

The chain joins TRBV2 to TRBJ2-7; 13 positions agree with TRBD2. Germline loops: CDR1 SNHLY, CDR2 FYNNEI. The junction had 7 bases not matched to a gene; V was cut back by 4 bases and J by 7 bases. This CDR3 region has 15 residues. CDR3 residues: CASSGELAGGLEQYF. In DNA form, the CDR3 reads TGTGCCAGCAGTGGCGAACTAGCGGGAGGGCTGGAGCAGTACTTC.

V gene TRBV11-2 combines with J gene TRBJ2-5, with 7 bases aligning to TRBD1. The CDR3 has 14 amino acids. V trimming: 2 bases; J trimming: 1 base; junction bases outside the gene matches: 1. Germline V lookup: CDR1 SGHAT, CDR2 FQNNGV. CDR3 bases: TGTGCCAGCAGCTTAACAGGGGCCCAAGAGACCCAGTACTTC. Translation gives CASSLTGAQETQYF.

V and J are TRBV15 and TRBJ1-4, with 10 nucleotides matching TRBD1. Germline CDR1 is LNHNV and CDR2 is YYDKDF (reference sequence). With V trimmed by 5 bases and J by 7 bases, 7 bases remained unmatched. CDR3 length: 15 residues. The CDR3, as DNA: TGTGCCACCAGCGACGGGACAGGGGTAATTGAAAAACTGTTTTTT. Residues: CATSDGTGVIEKLFF.

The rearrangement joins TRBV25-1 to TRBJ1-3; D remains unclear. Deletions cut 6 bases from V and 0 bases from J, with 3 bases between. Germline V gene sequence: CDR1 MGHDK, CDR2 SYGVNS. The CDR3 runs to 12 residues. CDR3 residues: CASSNSGNTIYF. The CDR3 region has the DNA TGTGCCAGCAGCAACTCTGGAAACACCATATATTTT. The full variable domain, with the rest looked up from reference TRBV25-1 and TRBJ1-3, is EADIYQTPRYLVIGTGKKITLECSQTMGHDKMYWYQQDPGMELHLIHYSYGVNSTEKGDLSSESTVSRIRTEHFPLTLESARPSHTSQYLCASSNSGNTIYFGEGSWLTVV.

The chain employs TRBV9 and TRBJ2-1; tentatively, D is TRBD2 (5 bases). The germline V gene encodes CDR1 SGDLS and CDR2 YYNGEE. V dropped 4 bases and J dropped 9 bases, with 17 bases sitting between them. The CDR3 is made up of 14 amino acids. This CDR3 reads CASSSEPEGGEQFF. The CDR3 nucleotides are TGTGCCAGCAGCTCGGAGCCCGAGGGTGGTGAGCAGTTCTTC.

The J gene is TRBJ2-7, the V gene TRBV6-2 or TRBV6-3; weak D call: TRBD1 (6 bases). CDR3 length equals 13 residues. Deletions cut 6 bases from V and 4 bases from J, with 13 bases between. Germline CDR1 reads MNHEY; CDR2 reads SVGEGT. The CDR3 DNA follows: TGTGCCAGCAGCCCAGGGGTCAGGTACGAGCAGTACTTC. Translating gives CASSPGVRYEQYF.

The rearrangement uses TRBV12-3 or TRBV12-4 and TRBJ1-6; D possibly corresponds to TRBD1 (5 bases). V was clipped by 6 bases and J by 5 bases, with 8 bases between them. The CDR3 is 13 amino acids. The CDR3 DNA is TGTGCCAGCAGAGACAGCCATAATTCACCCCTCCACTTT. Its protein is CASRDSHNSPLHF.

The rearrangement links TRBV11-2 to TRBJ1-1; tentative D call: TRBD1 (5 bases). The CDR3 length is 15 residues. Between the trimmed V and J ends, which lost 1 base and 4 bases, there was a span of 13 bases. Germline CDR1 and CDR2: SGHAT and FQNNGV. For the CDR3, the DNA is TGTGCCAGCAGCTTAGTATATCGGCAGGGCACTGAAGCTTTCTTT. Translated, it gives CASSLVYRQGTEAFF.

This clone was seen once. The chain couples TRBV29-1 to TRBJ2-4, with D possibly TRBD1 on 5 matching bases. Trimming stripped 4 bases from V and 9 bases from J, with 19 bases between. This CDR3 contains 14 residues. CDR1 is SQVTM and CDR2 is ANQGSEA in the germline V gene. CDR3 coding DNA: TGCAGCGTTGGTGAAAATGGGGCCTGGGGCATTCAGTACTTC. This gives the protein CSVGENGAWGIQYF.

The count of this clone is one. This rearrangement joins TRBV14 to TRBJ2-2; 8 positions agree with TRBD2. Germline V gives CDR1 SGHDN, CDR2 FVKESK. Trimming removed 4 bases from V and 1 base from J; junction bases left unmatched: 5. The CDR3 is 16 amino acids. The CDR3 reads CASSPSGTRNTGELFF. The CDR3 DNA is TGTGCCAGCAGCCCCTCCGGGACTAGGAACACCGGGGAGCTGTTTTTT.

CDR3 in DNA: TGTGCCAGCAGCCCACAGGTGAACTATGGCTACACCTTC. Translating gives CASSPQVNYGYTF. The rearrangement links TRBV12-3 or TRBV12-4 to TRBJ1-2; D is perhaps TRBD1 (5 bases). CDR3 length: 13 residues. V shed 6 bases and J shed 2 bases, with 10 bases lying between them.

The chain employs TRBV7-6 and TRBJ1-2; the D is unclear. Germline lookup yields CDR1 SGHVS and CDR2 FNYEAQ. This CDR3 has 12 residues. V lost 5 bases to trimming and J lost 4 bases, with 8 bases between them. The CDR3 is CASSPAVYGYTF. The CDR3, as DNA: TGTGCCAGCAGCCCTGCAGTCTATGGCTACACCTTC.

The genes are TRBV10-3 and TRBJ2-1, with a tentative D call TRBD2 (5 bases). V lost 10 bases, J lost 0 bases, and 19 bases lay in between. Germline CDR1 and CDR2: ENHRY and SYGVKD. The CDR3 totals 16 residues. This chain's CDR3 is CATKETIGISYNEQFF. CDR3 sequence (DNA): TGTGCCACCAAAGAGACTATCGGGATCTCCTACAATGAGCAGTTCTTC.

The CDR3 loop reads CASTTLGAQGYTF. The DNA for the CDR3 is TGTGCCAGCACTACCCTGGGGGCACAGGGCTACACCTTC. The chain links TRBV12-3 or TRBV12-4 to TRBJ1-2; D perhaps matches TRBD1 (6 bases). The CDR3 runs to 13 residues. V lost 7 bases and J lost 8, with 17 bases in between.

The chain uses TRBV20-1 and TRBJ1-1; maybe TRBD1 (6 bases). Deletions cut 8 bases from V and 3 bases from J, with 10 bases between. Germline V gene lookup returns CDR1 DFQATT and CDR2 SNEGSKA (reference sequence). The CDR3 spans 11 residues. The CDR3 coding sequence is TGCAGTACAGGGTATGACACTGAAGCTTTCTTT. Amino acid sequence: CSTGYDTEAFF.

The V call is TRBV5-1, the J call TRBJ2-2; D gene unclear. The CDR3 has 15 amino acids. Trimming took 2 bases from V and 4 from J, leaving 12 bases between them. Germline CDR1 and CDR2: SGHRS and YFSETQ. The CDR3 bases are TGCGCCAGCAGCTTCGCAGGCCCCCCCACCGGGGAGCTGTTTTTT. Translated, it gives CASSFAGPPTGELFF.

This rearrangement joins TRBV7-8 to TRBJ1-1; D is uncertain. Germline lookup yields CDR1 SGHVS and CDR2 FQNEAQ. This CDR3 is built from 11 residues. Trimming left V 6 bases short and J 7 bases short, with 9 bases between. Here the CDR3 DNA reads TGTGCCAGCAGTCTAAACTATGAAGCTTTCTTT. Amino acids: CASSLNYEAFF.

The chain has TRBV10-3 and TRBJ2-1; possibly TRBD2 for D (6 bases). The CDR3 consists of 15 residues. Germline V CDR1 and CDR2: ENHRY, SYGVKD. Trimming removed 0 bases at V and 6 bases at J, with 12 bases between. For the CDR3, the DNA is TGTGCCATCAGTGAGTCCCAGACTAGTGCCAATGAGCAGTTCTTC. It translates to CAISESQTSANEQFF.

CDR3 loop: CSVGVLGEKLFF. In DNA, the CDR3 is TGCAGCGTAGGGGTCCTGGGGGAAAAACTGTTTTTT. The rearrangement links TRBV29-1 to TRBJ1-4; weak D call: TRBD1 (5 bases). CDR1 and CDR2 from the germline V gene are SQVTM and ANQGSEA. The CDR3 loop spans 12 amino acids. Trimming pared 6 bases from V and 8 bases from J, leaving 13 bases between.

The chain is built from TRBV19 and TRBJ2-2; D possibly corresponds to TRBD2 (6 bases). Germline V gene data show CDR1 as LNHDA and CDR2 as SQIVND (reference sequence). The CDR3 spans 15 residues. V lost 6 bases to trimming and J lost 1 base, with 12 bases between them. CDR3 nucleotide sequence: TGTGCCAGTAGGGAAGGCGGGGTGAACACCGGGGAGCTGTTTTTT. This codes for CASREGGVNTGELFF.